A selection of T cell receptor beta chains follows, all from one sample in a study of OX40 agonist ivuxolimab in advanced cancers. The protocol was immunoSEQ multiplex PCR, while the TCRdb copy is restricted to in-frame clones and leaves out a portion. This table holds roughly 100,000 clones, roughly 84% found once. Sequencing used CD4+ or CD8+ T cells sorted from blood, obtained in a trial of the OX40 agonist ivuxolimab. Source of these receptors: an adult with an advanced solid tumor such as melanoma, head and neck, liver or kidney cancer. Each CDR3 is given with its conserved first and last residue. D genes are given only for firm matches. Clone size, where shown, is once, few, many, or a class for clones that have expanded.

D	V	size	J	CDR3	DNA
.	TRBV18	many	TRBJ1-6	CASSQLGGNDSPLHF	TGTGCCAGCTCACAATTAGGAGGGAATGATTCACCCCTCCACTTT
.	TRBV6-6	.	TRBJ2-7	CASSLPTVSYEQYF	TGTGCCAGCAGTTTACCGACAGTCTCCTACGAGCAGTACTTC
.	TRBV19	.	TRBJ2-5	CASSQGSETQYF	TGTGCCAGTAGCCAGGGGTCCGAGACCCAGTACTTC
TRBD1	TRBV28	.	TRBJ1-5	CASSSGQGNQPQHF	TGTGCCAGCAGTTCAGGACAGGGCAATCAGCCCCAGCATTTT
.	TRBV7-2	.	TRBJ1-4	CASSPGWQNEKLFF	TGTGCCAGCAGCCCCGGATGGCAGAATGAAAAACTGTTTTTT
.	TRBV6-5	.	TRBJ2-7	CASSPGTYEQYF	TGTGCCAGCAGCCCTGGGACCTACGAGCAGTACTTC
.	TRBV19	.	TRBJ1-2	CASSIVAGAEGYGYTF	TGTGCCAGTAGTATAGTAGCAGGAGCCGAGGGATATGGCTACACCTTC
TRBD1	TRBV6-1	.	TRBJ1-4	CASSPRQGDEKLFF	TGTGCCAGCAGTCCGCGACAGGGAGATGAAAAACTGTTTTTT
.	TRBV6-4	.	TRBJ2-1	CASSDGLSSYNEQFF	TGTGCCAGCAGTGACGGCCTGAGCTCCTACAATGAGCAGTTCTTC
.	TRBV5-1	.	TRBJ2-3	CASSSPDSTDTQYF	TGCGCCAGCAGCTCCCCGGACTCCACAGATACGCAGTATTTT
.	TRBV2	.	TRBJ2-7	CASSEPPQGGGLYF	TGTGCCAGCAGTGAACCTCCCCAGGGGGGGGGCCTGTACTTC